The rows below give T cell receptor beta chains drawn from one sample of a study of technical replicates of blood from four donors. The repertoire was sequenced with immunoSEQ multiplex PCR; TCRdb's copy has only in-frame clones and lacks some. The profile covers about 82,000 clones, with 85% to 95% appearing a single time and more than 0.25% taken by the ten largest. Sequenced sample: T cells isolated from PBMCs. These receptors all stem from a human donor in good health. CDR3s include the opening cysteine and the closing phenylalanine or tryptophan. D genes are given only for firm matches. Some rows mark clone size as missing; the rest say once, few, many or name a class of expanded clone.

CDR3	DNA	V	size	J	D
CASSQLLGDTQYF	TGTGCCAGCAGCCAACTACTAGGAGATACGCAGTATTTT	TRBV7-2	NA	TRBJ2-3	NA
CASSDSISWREDYNEQFF	TGTGCCAGCAGTGACTCGATTAGCTGGCGGGAGGACTACAATGAGCAGTTCTTC	TRBV6-4	NA	TRBJ2-1	TRBD2
CASSSGQVYGYTF	TGTGCCAGCAGCTCTGGACAGGTCTATGGCTACACCTTC	TRBV7-9	NA	TRBJ1-2	TRBD1
CASSSPGSVSSGGF	TGTGCCAGCAGCTCTCCCGGGAGCGTCTCTAGTGGGGGCTTC	TRBV11-2	NA	TRBJ1-2	NA
CASSRGLYNSPLHF	TGTGCCAGCAGCAGGGGCCTTTATAATTCACCCCTCCACTTT	TRBV14	NA	TRBJ1-6	NA
CASSLIGTEAFF	TGTGCCAGCAGCTTAATTGGGACAGAAGCTTTCTTT	TRBV11-2	NA	TRBJ1-1	NA
CASSQGLSPYEQYF	TGCGCCAGCAGCCAAGGACTTTCCCCCTACGAGCAGTACTTC	TRBV4-1	NA	TRBJ2-7	NA
CASKASGSPYNEQFF	TGTGCCAGCAAAGCTAGCGGGAGCCCCTACAATGAGCAGTTCTTC	TRBV2	NA	TRBJ2-1	TRBD2
CASSFGGTEAFF	TGTGCCAGCAGCTTCGGGGGCACTGAAGCTTTCTTT	TRBV5-6	NA	TRBJ1-1	NA
CAWMPFWATAGTEAFF	TGTGCCTGGATGCCCTTTTGGGCCACCGCTGGCACTGAAGCTTTCTTT	TRBV30	NA	TRBJ1-1	NA
CAWSDKKKQGYEQYF	TGTGCCTGGAGTGACAAAAAAAAGCAGGGCTACGAGCAGTACTTC	TRBV30	NA	TRBJ2-7	NA
CASSHAYSWETGFSYEQYF	TGTGCCAGCAGCCACGCCTACTCGTGGGAAACAGGGTTCTCCTACGAGCAGTACTTC	TRBV28	NA	TRBJ2-7	NA
CASIGGISSGNTIYF	TGTGCCAGTATTGGAGGGATTAGCTCTGGAAACACCATATATTTT	TRBV19	NA	TRBJ1-3	NA
CASSIGTGINEKLFF	TGTGCCAGTAGTATAGGAACAGGAATTAATGAAAAACTGTTTTTT	TRBV19	NA	TRBJ1-4	NA
CASSQGAGQFF	TGCGCCAGCAGCCAAGGGGCCGGGCAGTTCTTC	TRBV4-1	NA	TRBJ2-1	NA
CASSLSGGFNTGELFF	TGTGCCAGCTCCCTAAGCGGGGGGTTCAACACCGGGGAGCTGTTTTTT	TRBV18	few	TRBJ2-2	TRBD2
CASSDLDRAQETQYF	TGTGCCAGCAGTGATCTTGACAGGGCCCAAGAGACCCAGTACTTC	TRBV6-4	NA	TRBJ2-5	TRBD1
CASKRGGDNSPLHF	TGTGCCAGTAAACGGGGTGGAGATAATTCACCCCTCCACTTT	TRBV19	few	TRBJ1-6	NA
CASSSTTLNTGELFF	TGTGCCAGCAGCTCTACGACACTGAACACCGGGGAGCTGTTTTTT	TRBV5-4	NA	TRBJ2-2	NA
CASSLVVGGGYGYTF	TGCGCCAGCAGCTTGGTTGTCGGGGGAGGCTATGGCTACACCTTC	TRBV5-1	NA	TRBJ1-2	NA
CASSHRSDNEQFF	TGTGCCAGCAGCCACCGCTCGGACAATGAGCAGTTCTTC	TRBV7-9	NA	TRBJ2-1	NA
CASSVTGSRNEKLFF	TGTGCCAGCAGCGTAACAGGGTCCCGTAATGAAAAACTGTTTTTT	TRBV11-2	NA	TRBJ1-4	NA
CASLGGFYGYTF	TGTGCCAGCTTAGGGGGCTTCTATGGCTACACCTTC	TRBV6-1	NA	TRBJ1-2	TRBD1
CASSPTEGPQHF	TGTGCCAGCAGCCCCACGGAGGGGCCCCAGCATTTT	TRBV6-5	once	TRBJ1-5	NA
CASSPLAGATDTQYF	TGTGCCAGCAGCCCGCTAGCGGGGGCCACAGATACGCAGTATTTT	TRBV7-3	NA	TRBJ2-3	TRBD2
CASSLGHINEKLFF	TGTGCCAGCAGCTTGGGACATATTAATGAAAAACTGTTTTTT	TRBV7-9	NA	TRBJ1-4	NA
CASSLVAGGPSSTDTQYF	TGCGCCAGCAGCTTGGTAGCGGGAGGGCCGTCAAGCACAGATACGCAGTATTTT	TRBV5-1	NA	TRBJ2-3	TRBD2
CASSAGSGRTDTQYF	TGTGCCAGCAGCGCGGGGAGTGGGCGCACAGATACGCAGTATTTT	TRBV9	NA	TRBJ2-3	NA